The rows below give T cell receptor beta chains drawn from one sample of a study of T-cell reconstitution after alpha-beta-depleted transplantation in children. TCRdb re-derived calls from the PCR reads in MiXCR, one entry per CDR3 protein. This table has 670,000 or so distinct CDR3 sequences, around 14% appearing once. The sample in question was PBMCs, obtained before TCRalphabeta/CD19-depleted stem cell transplant. These receptors all come from a girl aged 2 to 10 with congenital amegakaryocytic thrombocytopenia, due to receive a stem cell transplant. CDR3s include the opening cysteine and the closing phenylalanine or tryptophan. The order of the fields is CDR3 protein, CDR3 DNA, V gene, J gene, D gene, clone size. The D gene is left open where the match is weak. Size is stated for part of the rows, as once, few or many counts, or as a class when the clone is expanded.

CDR3aa: CSARDPWTGNTIYF; CDR3nt: TGCAGTGCTAGAGATCCCTGGACGGGAAACACCATATATTTT; v_gene: TRBV20-1; j_gene: TRBJ1-3; d_gene: -; abundance: many
CDR3aa: CASSPRQGADTEAFF; CDR3nt: TGTGCCAGCAGCCCACGGCAGGGGGCGGACACTGAAGCTTTCTTT; v_gene: TRBV6-1; j_gene: TRBJ1-1; d_gene: TRBD1; abundance: many
CDR3aa: CASRGGRLGPGELFF; CDR3nt: TGTGCCAGCAGAGGGGGACGCCTCGGCCCCGGGGAGCTGTTTTTT; v_gene: TRBV12-3/TRBV12-4; j_gene: TRBJ2-2; d_gene: -; abundance: -
CDR3aa: CSAREGTRTDTQYF; CDR3nt: TGCAGTGCTAGGGAAGGGACTAGGACAGATACGCAGTATTTT; v_gene: TRBV20-1; j_gene: TRBJ2-3; d_gene: TRBD2; abundance: many
CDR3aa: CASSVGPPGGNTGELFF; CDR3nt: TGTGCCAGCAGCGTAGGCCCGCCCGGGGGGAACACCGGGGAGCTGTTTTTT; v_gene: TRBV9; j_gene: TRBJ2-2; d_gene: -; abundance: few
CDR3aa: CASSPGPDPFYEQYF; CDR3nt: TGTGCCAGCAGCCCCGGCCCGGATCCCTTTTACGAGCAGTACTTC; v_gene: TRBV7-9; j_gene: TRBJ2-7; d_gene: -; abundance: -
CDR3aa: CAWSPWTTWEFF; CDR3nt: TGTGCCTGGAGTCCGTGGACTACCTGGGAGTTCTTC; v_gene: TRBV30; j_gene: TRBJ2-1; d_gene: -; abundance: -
CDR3aa: CASSPVWQETQYF; CDR3nt: TGTGCCAGCAGCCCCGTTTGGCAAGAGACCCAGTACTTC; v_gene: TRBV7-9; j_gene: TRBJ2-5; d_gene: -; abundance: few
CDR3aa: CAISESTGGKETQYF; CDR3nt: TGTGCCATCAGTGAGTCGACGGGGGGGAAAGAGACCCAGTACTTC; v_gene: TRBV10-3; j_gene: TRBJ2-5; d_gene: TRBD2; abundance: many
CDR3aa: CASSLPSGASYEQYF; CDR3nt: TGCGCCAGCAGCTTGCCTAGCGGGGCCTCCTACGAGCAGTACTTC; v_gene: TRBV5-1; j_gene: TRBJ2-7; d_gene: TRBD2; abundance: few
CDR3aa: CASSPNLETQYF; CDR3nt: TGTGCCAGCTCACCGAATTTAGAGACCCAGTACTTC; v_gene: TRBV18; j_gene: TRBJ2-5; d_gene: -; abundance: few
CDR3aa: CASSPSGQASYEQYF; CDR3nt: TGTGCCAGCTCCCCTTCCGGACAGGCCTCCTACGAGCAGTACTTC; v_gene: TRBV3-1; j_gene: TRBJ2-7; d_gene: TRBD1; abundance: -
CDR3aa: CASALGESGNTIYF; CDR3nt: TGTGCCAGCGCCCTCGGGGAATCCGGAAACACCATATATTTT; v_gene: TRBV12-3/TRBV12-4; j_gene: TRBJ1-3; d_gene: -; abundance: many
CDR3aa: CASSYTLAGRSYEQYF; CDR3nt: TGTGCCAGCAGTTACACACTAGCGGGACGCTCCTACGAGCAGTACTTC; v_gene: TRBV6-5; j_gene: TRBJ2-7; d_gene: TRBD2; abundance: few
CDR3aa: CASSDSGQGWYEQYF; CDR3nt: TGTGCCAGCAGTGATTCGGGACAGGGGTGGTACGAGCAGTACTTC; v_gene: TRBV2; j_gene: TRBJ2-7; d_gene: TRBD1; abundance: few
CDR3aa: CATSGITSGSYNEQFF; CDR3nt: TGTGCCACCAGCGGAATCACTAGCGGATCCTACAATGAGCAGTTCTTC; v_gene: TRBV15; j_gene: TRBJ2-1; d_gene: TRBD2; abundance: many
CDR3aa: CATKKAGYTF; CDR3nt: TGTGCCACAAAGAAGGCTGGCTACACCTTC; v_gene: TRBV12-3/TRBV12-4; j_gene: TRBJ1-2; d_gene: -; abundance: -
CDR3aa: CASSKIQSDEQFF; CDR3nt: TGTGCCAGCAGTAAAATCCAGTCTGATGAGCAGTTCTTC; v_gene: TRBV6-1; j_gene: TRBJ2-1; d_gene: -; abundance: many
CDR3aa: CASYARRLTDGYTF; CDR3nt: TGTGCCAGCTATGCTCGACGGCTGACGGATGGCTACACCTTC; v_gene: TRBV12-3/TRBV12-4; j_gene: TRBJ1-2; d_gene: -; abundance: many
CDR3aa: CASSFWDRGSYNEQFF; CDR3nt: TGTGCCAGCAGTTTTTGGGACAGGGGGTCATACAATGAGCAGTTCTTC; v_gene: TRBV12-3/TRBV12-4; j_gene: TRBJ2-1; d_gene: TRBD1; abundance: -
CDR3aa: CASSHGLEQFF; CDR3nt: TGTGCCAGCAGTCACGGACTCGAGCAGTTCTTC; v_gene: TRBV12-3/TRBV12-4; j_gene: TRBJ2-1; d_gene: -; abundance: few
CDR3aa: CASSLARFDGTSAYEQYF; CDR3nt: TGTGCCAGCAGCTTAGCGCGGTTCGACGGGACAAGCGCCTACGAGCAGTACTTC; v_gene: TRBV11-1; j_gene: TRBJ2-7; d_gene: -; abundance: -
CDR3aa: CASSLPFPRLAGGGYEQYF; CDR3nt: TGTGCCAGCTCACTACCTTTTCCCAGACTAGCGGGAGGCGGCTACGAGCAGTACTTC; v_gene: TRBV18; j_gene: TRBJ2-7; d_gene: TRBD2; abundance: -
CDR3aa: CASSVLLNTGELFF; CDR3nt: TGTGCCAGCAGTGTCCTCTTAAACACCGGGGAGCTGTTTTTT; v_gene: TRBV6-1; j_gene: TRBJ2-2; d_gene: -; abundance: many
CDR3aa: CASSPNGQQETQYF; CDR3nt: TGTGCCAGCTCACCCAACGGACAGCAAGAGACCCAGTACTTC; v_gene: TRBV18; j_gene: TRBJ2-5; d_gene: -; abundance: many
CDR3aa: CSVDPGGTYNEQFF; CDR3nt: TGCAGCGTTGACCCGGGAGGGACCTACAATGAGCAGTTCTTC; v_gene: TRBV29-1; j_gene: TRBJ2-1; d_gene: TRBD2; abundance: many
CDR3aa: CAISLDYKTEKLFF; CDR3nt: TGTGCCATCAGCCTGGACTACAAGACGGAAAAACTGTTTTTT; v_gene: TRBV10-3; j_gene: TRBJ1-4; d_gene: -; abundance: many